A selection of T cell receptor beta chains follows, all from one sample in a study of blood T cell repertoires in COVID-19. Produced via immunoSEQ multiplex PCR; TCRdb's table is partial and in-frame only. The data show roughly 99,000 clones, 75% to 85% seen once. Material for sequencing was peripheral blood. The receptor set was obtained from a woman older than 75 with active or convalescent COVID-19. Both conserved end residues are part of each CDR3. The D gene is left open where the match is weak. Rows may omit the clone size; those that give it use once, few, many or a size class.

V gene	clone size	J gene	D gene	CDR3 DNA	CDR3 protein
TRBV9	-	TRBJ1-3	TRBD1	TGTGCCAGCAGCCCGTTTGAGTCGGGACAGGGATACTCTGGAAACACCATATATTTT	CASSPFESGQGYSGNTIYF
TRBV20-1	-	TRBJ1-1	-	TGCAGTGCTACGCGCGTTCCTGAAGCTTTCTTT	CSATRVPEAFF
TRBV6-5	-	TRBJ2-7	TRBD1	TGTGCCAGCAGCACAGGGGTTCGCTCCGAGCAGTACTTC	CASSTGVRSEQYF
TRBV2	-	TRBJ2-5	-	TGTGCCAGCAGTGGACTAACCCAAGAGACCCAGTACTTC	CASSGLTQETQYF
TRBV7-9	-	TRBJ2-7	TRBD2	TGTGCCAGCAGCTTAGCAGGCGGGAGGGTCTACGAGCAGTACTTC	CASSLAGGRVYEQYF
TRBV19	-	TRBJ1-2	TRBD1	TGTGCCAGTAGACCACCGACAGGGGGGACGGCTGGCTACACCTTC	CASRPPTGGTAGYTF
TRBV6-5	-	TRBJ2-3	-	TGTGCCAGCAGATTACAGGGATTTGAGGGGGATACGCAGTATTTT	CASRLQGFEGDTQYF
TRBV20-1	-	TRBJ2-3	-	TGCAGTGCTAGTACAGGCGGGAATACGCAGTATTTT	CSASTGGNTQYF
TRBV11-2	-	TRBJ1-3	TRBD1	TGTGCCAGCAGCTTACTGCAGGGGGCTGGAAACACCATATATTTT	CASSLLQGAGNTIYF
TRBV7-2	-	TRBJ1-2	-	TGTGCCAGCAGCTTTTCAGGGGATTTTAACTATGGCTACACCTTC	CASSFSGDFNYGYTF
TRBV7-2	few	TRBJ2-2	-	TGTGCCAGCAGCAGCGGGACAGGGAACACCGGGGAGCTGTTTTTT	CASSSGTGNTGELFF
TRBV4-2	many	TRBJ2-1	TRBD1	TGTGCCAGCAGCCAAGCCATATCCGGGACAGGGTACAATGAGCAGTTCTTC	CASSQAISGTGYNEQFF
TRBV6-5	-	TRBJ1-5	TRBD1	TGTGCCAGCAGATCCGGGACAGGTAGCAATCAGCCCCAGCATTTT	CASRSGTGSNQPQHF
TRBV7-9	-	TRBJ2-3	-	TGTGCCAGCAGCCCTAGTCGGGATCCAGATACGCAGTATTTT	CASSPSRDPDTQYF
TRBV23-1	-	TRBJ2-1	TRBD1	TGCGCCAGCAGTCACCCGGGACAGGGGGCTCCGCGCTCCTACAATGAGCAGTTCTTC	CASSHPGQGAPRSYNEQFF
TRBV7-2	-	TRBJ2-3	-	TGTGCCAGCAGCCCCACCGGACTCCGCACAGATACGCAGTATTTT	CASSPTGLRTDTQYF
TRBV18	-	TRBJ1-5	-	TGTGCCAGCTCATCAGGGGTCGGCAATCAGCCCCAGCATTTT	CASSSGVGNQPQHF
TRBV5-4	-	TRBJ2-3	-	TGTGCCAGCAGCTTGGGGTCGGGACTTACCTCATATACGCAGTATTTT	CASSLGSGLTSYTQYF
TRBV7-9	once	TRBJ1-2	-	TGTGCCAGCAGCTTATACCCAGGGTCCATCGGCAACTATGGCTACACCTTC	CASSLYPGSIGNYGYTF
TRBV12-3/TRBV12-4	-	TRBJ1-2	-	TGTGCCAGCAGTTTTGACAGTCACTATGGCTACACCTTC	CASSFDSHYGYTF
TRBV15	-	TRBJ1-5	TRBD1	TGTGCCACCAGCAGACTGACAGGGGTGGGCAATCAGCCCCAGCATTTT	CATSRLTGVGNQPQHF
TRBV7-9	-	TRBJ2-1	TRBD2	TGTGCCAGCAGCGCGCCCGAAGGGAGGGCCCTATACAATGAGCAGTTCTTC	CASSAPEGRALYNEQFF
TRBV18	-	TRBJ2-7	TRBD2	TGTGCCAGCTCACTGGGGAGGGCCTACGAGCAGTACTTC	CASSLGRAYEQYF
TRBV27	-	TRBJ2-1	TRBD2	TGTGCCAGCAGCCTAGCTGGGGGACTAGCGGACTACAATGAGCAGTTCTTC	CASSLAGGLADYNEQFF
TRBV5-1	-	TRBJ2-1	-	TGCGCCAGCAGCCCACCGGTCTCCTACAATGAGCAGTTCTTC	CASSPPVSYNEQFF
TRBV15	-	TRBJ2-1	-	TGTGCCACCAGCAGAGATGGACTGGCAACAATCTTC	CATSRDGLATIF
TRBV18	once	TRBJ2-2	TRBD1	TGTGCCAGCTCACCCTCGACAGGGGCCGGGGAGCTGTTTTTT	CASSPSTGAGELFF
TRBV7-8	once	TRBJ2-1	-	TGTGCCAGCAGCGTCCGGGACAATAATTACAATGAGCAGTTCTTC	CASSVRDNNYNEQFF
TRBV7-6	-	TRBJ2-1	TRBD2	TGTGCCAGCAGCTTAGCCGCGGGAGGGAGGAGGGAGCAGTTCTTC	CASSLAAGGRREQFF
TRBV15	few	TRBJ1-5	-	TGTGCCACCAGCAGAGATAGCCGTCTCGGGAGCAATCAGCCCCAGCATTTT	CATSRDSRLGSNQPQHF
TRBV9	-	TRBJ1-3	TRBD1	TGTGCCAGCAGCGTAGCGGGACAGGGGGGAAACACCATATATTTT	CASSVAGQGGNTIYF
TRBV6-2/TRBV6-3	-	TRBJ2-3	-	TGTGCCAGCAGTTACCGAGAGACAGATACGCAGTATTTT	CASSYRETDTQYF
TRBV6-5	-	TRBJ1-1	-	TGTGCCAGCAGTTACTCGGGGGGGCCGAACACTGAAGCTTTCTTT	CASSYSGGPNTEAFF
TRBV7-6	-	TRBJ1-1	-	TGTGCCAGCAGCTTAGCCTGGGGGGGGGACACTGAAGCTTTCTTT	CASSLAWGGDTEAFF
TRBV2	-	TRBJ2-7	-	TGTGCCAGCAGTCCAGGGTTTAACGAGCAGTACTTC	CASSPGFNEQYF
TRBV18	few	TRBJ1-1	-	TGTGCCAGCTCACCGGACAGATCAATTAACACTGAAGCTTTCTTT	CASSPDRSINTEAFF
TRBV30	-	TRBJ2-6	-	TGTGCCTGGCGAATCCGGGGGATACCTGGGGCCAACGTCCTGACTTTC	CAWRIRGIPGANVLTF
TRBV5-4	-	TRBJ2-7	-	TGTGCCAGCAGCTTGCAAGGACTCGCGGTCTACGAGCAGTACTTC	CASSLQGLAVYEQYF
TRBV7-7	-	TRBJ2-1	TRBD2	TGTGCCAGCAGCGAAGCCGGGACTAGCGGAAGTGAGCAGTTCTTC	CASSEAGTSGSEQFF
TRBV5-4	-	TRBJ1-1	-	TGTGCCAGCAGCTTGATAGATGGCACTGAAGCTTTCTTT	CASSLIDGTEAFF
TRBV20-1	-	TRBJ2-7	-	TGCAGTGCTAGTGGGGCTCGGGGCTACGAGCAGTACTTC	CSASGARGYEQYF
TRBV7-8	-	TRBJ1-4	-	TGTGCCAGCAGCCTCCCCCCGGGTGAAAAACTGTTTTTT	CASSLPPGEKLFF
TRBV30	many	TRBJ1-6	-	TGTGCCTCGACGCGGACAGCGAGCTCCTATAATTCACCCCTCCACTTT	CASTRTASSYNSPLHF
TRBV4-1	few	TRBJ2-1	TRBD2	TGCGCCAGCAGCCAAGCAGGGGCGGGGGGGAATGAGCAGTTCTTC	CASSQAGAGGNEQFF
TRBV6-5	once	TRBJ1-1	TRBD1	TGTGCCAGCAGACGTGGGACAGGCCAGAACACTGAAGCTTTCTTT	CASRRGTGQNTEAFF
TRBV6-5	-	TRBJ2-3	-	TGTGCCAGCAGTTACACAGACACAGATACGCAGTATTTT	CASSYTDTDTQYF
TRBV9	-	TRBJ2-2	TRBD1	TGTGCCAGCAGCGCCGGGACAGGGGGAAGCACCGGGGAGCTGTTTTTT	CASSAGTGGSTGELFF
TRBV19	-	TRBJ2-5	-	TGTGCCAGTAGTACCCCGGACATCCAAGAGACCCAGTACTTC	CASSTPDIQETQYF
TRBV2	few	TRBJ1-3	-	TGTGCCAGCAGTGGAGGGGGTCGCTCTGGAAACACCATATATTTT	CASSGGGRSGNTIYF
TRBV4-3	large	TRBJ1-2	-	TGCGCCAGCAGCCAAGATATGGGGACATGGAACTATGGCTACACCTTC	CASSQDMGTWNYGYTF
TRBV5-1	few	TRBJ2-5	-	TGCGCCAGCAGCGAACAGGGCGGGGAGACCCAGTACTTC	CASSEQGGETQYF
TRBV7-2	-	TRBJ2-7	TRBD2	TGTGCCAGCAGCTTAATGAGCGGGAGCTACGAGCAGTACTTC	CASSLMSGSYEQYF